Presented here are 4 T cell receptor beta chains from one specimen sequenced in a study of T-cell memory formation after mild COVID-19. TCRdb used MiXCR to reprocess the 5' RACE reads, holding one entry per CDR3 protein. This table holds approximately 12,000 distinct CDR3 sequences, about 14% found once. The sequenced sample consisted of PBMCs or a T cell subset sorted from them (not recorded which). The source of these receptors is a man younger than 30 who had mild COVID-19 (a few samples of this study predate the infection). Cell type and time point are not known.

This clonotype occurred many times. V usage is TRBV9 and J usage is TRBJ1-3; possibly TRBD1 for D (6 bases). V lost 5 bases to trimming and J lost 2 bases, with 17 bases between them. Looked up from germline, CDR1 is SGDLS and CDR2 is YYNGEE. This CDR3 spans 16 amino acids. The CDR3 loop is CASRAGVPAPGNTIYF. Here the CDR3 DNA reads TGTGCCAGCAGGGCAGGGGTCCCCGCTCCTGGAAACACCATATATTTT.

V gene TRBV18 combines with J gene TRBJ2-1; perhaps TRBD1 as D (5 bases). Germline values: CDR1 KGHSH, CDR2 LQKENI. The CDR3 has 14 residues. Trimming took off 1 base at V and 4 bases at J, with 8 bases between the two ends. For the CDR3, the DNA is TGTGCCAGCTCACCACAGGGGTCTTACAATGAGCAGTTCTTC. Encoded protein: CASSPQGSYNEQFF.

This chain links TRBV24-1 with TRBJ2-3, with 12 bases that match TRBD1. Trimming removed 7 bases from V and 6 bases from J; junction bases left unmatched: 1. This CDR3 comprises 13 residues. Looked up from germline, CDR1 is KGHDR and CDR2 is SFDVKD. The DNA of the CDR3 is TGTGCCACCAGGGGACAGGGGGCGGATACGCAGTATTTT. Protein: CATRGQGADTQYF.

The table lists this clonotype with many counts. This chain connects TRBV7-9 to TRBJ2-1, with 7 bases lining up with TRBD2. The ends lost 1 base at V and 13 bases at J; junction bases unmatched: 7. CDR3 length: 13 amino acids. In germline, CDR1 is SEHNR, CDR2 FQNEAQ (reference sequence). CDR3 protein: CASSLGDYGLQFF. As DNA, the CDR3 is TGTGCCAGCAGCTTAGGGGACTATGGATTACAGTTCTTC. Variable domain in full (rest from reference TRBV7-9 and TRBJ2-1): DTGVSQNPRHKITKRGQNVTFRCDPISEHNRLYWYRQTLGQGPEFLTYFQNEAQLEKSRLLSDRFSAERPKGSFSTLEIQRTEQGDSAMYLCASSLGDYGLQFFGPGTRLTVL.